The 18 T cell receptor beta chains given below trace back to one sample, sequenced in a study of radiation and T cells in renal cell carcinoma. Sequenced by immunoSEQ multiplex PCR; TCRdb stores in-frame clones only, minus some. The table records about 78,000 clones, 80% to 90% of them present only once. Time point noted: blood 4 weeks post-SBRT, at nephrectomy. Indicated treatment: 15 Gy SBRT to primary tumor, nephrectomy 4 weeks later. The specimen comprised blood, sampled from a patient whose treatment included radiotherapy and nephrectomy. All receptors derive from a woman aged 70-85 years with renal cell carcinoma.

The chain combines TRBV6-1 with TRBJ2-6; weak D call: TRBD1 (6 bases). Trimming left V 9 bases short and J 2 bases short, with 8 bases between. This CDR3 has 13 residues. Germline V CDR1 and CDR2: MNHNS, SASEGT. As DNA, the CDR3 is TGTGCCAGTTCAGGGGCTGGGGCCAACGTCCTGACTTTC. It codes for CASSGAGANVLTF.

The CDR3 DNA is TGTGCCAGCGGTCTTCCTGGACTAGCGGGGGGCACGCAGTACTTC. This translates into CASGLPGLAGGTQYF. The genes are TRBV5-4 and TRBJ2-7; 14 nucleotides line up with TRBD2. The CDR3 sequence is 15 residues long. Germline lookup yields CDR1 SGHNT and CDR2 YYREEE (reference sequence). J gave up 9 bases and V 7 bases, and 12 bases lay outside the gene matches.

V and J are TRBV4-1 and TRBJ2-3; D is undetermined. Germline CDR1 and CDR2: MGHRA and YSYEKL. V gave up 4 bases and J gave up 2 bases, with 10 bases separating them. This CDR3 has 14 residues. The CDR3 DNA follows: TGCGCCAGCAGCCCCCGCGAGCACACAGATACGCAGTATTTT. Translated: CASSPREHTDTQYF.

The sample holds one count of this clone. The V gene is TRBV5-6, the J gene TRBJ2-7; D possibly corresponds to TRBD2 (5 bases). V lost 4 bases and J lost 5, with 28 bases in between. The CDR3 loop spans 18 amino acids. CDR1 is SGHDT and CDR2 is YYEEEE in the germline V gene. CDR3 residues: CASSGDIGVYPMDDEQYF. CDR3 DNA: TGTGCCAGCAGCGGGGATATCGGGGTCTACCCTATGGACGACGAGCAGTACTTC. Full variable domain (rest looked up from reference TRBV5-6 and TRBJ2-7): DAGVTQSPTHLIKTRGQQVTLRCSPKSGHDTVSWYQQALGQGPQFIFQYYEEEERQRGNFPDRFSGHQFPNYSSELNVNALLLGDSALYLCASSGDIGVYPMDDEQYFGPGTRLTVT.

This chain joins TRBV5-5 and TRBJ1-5, with D perhaps TRBD1 (6 bases). V gave up 2 bases and J gave up 3 bases, with 12 bases separating them. The CDR3 is made up of 15 amino acids. Germline loops: CDR1 SGHKS, CDR2 YYEKEE (reference sequence). The DNA of the CDR3 is TGTGCCAGCAGCTTAGGGGGTACTGCCAATCAGCCCCAGCATTTT. Translating it yields CASSLGGTANQPQHF.

The chain has TRBV30 and TRBJ2-3, with D hard to call. V was cut by 0 bases and J by 1 base, with 2 bases left in between. The germline gives CDR1 GTSNPN, CDR2 SVGIG (reference sequence). There are 12 residues in the CDR3. The CDR3 bases are TGTGCCTGGAGTGTACGCACAGATACGCAGTATTTT. Protein: CAWSVRTDTQYF.

The chain joins TRBV30 to TRBJ2-5; no clear D. CDR1 and CDR2 from the germline V gene are GTSNPN and SVGIG (reference sequence). V was trimmed by 1 base and J by 3 bases, leaving 6 bases between them. The CDR3 spans 12 residues. The CDR3 DNA reads TGTGCCTGGAGTGCTCAGGAAGAGACCCAGTACTTC. The encoded protein is CAWSAQEETQYF.

The rearrangement uses TRBV6-1 and TRBJ2-7, with 11 bases identical to TRBD2. The CDR3 length is 13 residues. Per germline, CDR1 MNHNS and CDR2 SASEGT. Unmatched junction bases numbered 2, after V lost 6 bases and J lost 4 bases. This chain's CDR3 is CASRVAGGYEQYF. DNA for the CDR3: TGTGCCAGCAGGGTAGCGGGGGGGTACGAGCAGTACTTC.

This rearrangement joins TRBV21-1 to TRBJ1-6; the table names TRBD1, a call not compared with the DNA. TRBV21-1 is labeled a pseudogene. This CDR3 is 16 amino acids long. The CDR3 spells CASSKSGTGFNSPLHF. CDR3 nucleotide sequence: TGTGCCAGCAGCAAATCGGGGACAGGGTTTAATTCACCCCTCCACTTT.

This chain connects TRBV11-3 to TRBJ1-2, with D possibly being TRBD1 (5 bases). Trimming took 1 base from V and 4 from J, leaving 16 bases between them. The germline CDR1 and CDR2 sequences are SGHNT and YENEEA. There are 16 residues in the CDR3. This CDR3 is CASSLVRGGRPYGYTF. The CDR3 DNA sequence: TGTGCCAGCAGCTTAGTTCGGGGGGGACGACCCTATGGCTACACCTTC.

The chain uses TRBV19 and TRBJ1-1, with D possibly matching TRBD1 (6 bases). Trimming pared 7 bases from V and 4 bases from J, leaving 25 bases between. Germline V gene data show CDR1 as LNHDA and CDR2 as SQIVND (reference sequence). The CDR3 loop spans 17 amino acids. CDR3 residues: CASTPEEDSPLGTEAFF. In DNA, the CDR3 is TGTGCCAGTACCCCCGAGGAGGACAGCCCCCTGGGCACTGAAGCTTTCTTT.

The V gene is TRBV5-1, the J gene TRBJ2-5; 10 bases are a match to TRBD1. Germline V gene data show CDR1 as SGHRS and CDR2 as YFSETQ. Losses at the gene ends were 4 bases for V and 2 bases for J; bases not matched to a gene: 8. The CDR3 covers 16 residues. The CDR3 spells CASSPGRTGGQETQYF. CDR3 bases: TGCGCCAGCAGCCCAGGTAGGACAGGGGGACAAGAGACCCAGTACTTC.

The genes are TRBV11-2 and TRBJ1-1; 8 bases are a match to TRBD1. V was pared by 5 bases and J by 0 bases, with 8 bases of the junction left unmatched. The length of the CDR3 is 16 residues. The V gene's germline CDR1 is SGHAT and CDR2 FQNNGV. Here the CDR3 reads CASSQRQGTMNTEAFF. Here the CDR3 DNA reads TGTGCCAGCAGCCAAAGACAGGGGACCATGAACACTGAAGCTTTCTTT.

This clone showed up just once. The chain recombines TRBV15 with TRBJ1-2; TRBD1 is a possible D gene (6 bases). The V end was cut by 0 bases, the J end by 4 bases, with 12 bases between. This CDR3 has 15 amino acids. Looked up from germline, CDR1 is LNHNV and CDR2 is YYDKDF (reference sequence). The CDR3 sequence is CATSRDNGDTYGYTF. The DNA for the CDR3 is TGTGCCACCAGCAGAGATAATGGGGACACCTATGGCTACACCTTC.

This clone was counted only a few times. The rearrangement uses TRBV19 and TRBJ2-2; 12 nucleotides align to TRBD1. This CDR3 is built from 15 residues. Germline trimming cut 3 bases from V and 4 bases from J; bases unmatched to any gene: 0. CDR1 is LNHDA, CDR2 SQIVND, per germline (reference sequence). The DNA of the CDR3 is TGTGCCAGTAGTATGGGACAGGGGGCCACCGGGGAGCTGTTTTTT. Encoded protein: CASSMGQGATGELFF.

The chain links TRBV6-5 to TRBJ2-6; D possibly uses TRBD1 or TRBD2 (5 bases each). Germline loops: CDR1 MNHEY, CDR2 SVGAGI. CDR3 length: 16 amino acids. Trimming removed 2 bases at V and 1 base at J, with 9 bases between. The CDR3 sequence: CASSYRGTSGANVLTF. CDR3 DNA: TGTGCCAGCAGTTACCGAGGGACGTCTGGGGCCAACGTCCTGACTTTC.

The V and J genes are TRBV29-1 and TRBJ1-5; perhaps TRBD1 as D (5 bases). CDR1 and CDR2 (germline): SQVTM, ANQGSEA. This CDR3 region has 13 residues. V dropped 4 bases and J dropped 4 bases, with 11 bases sitting between them. In nucleotides, the CDR3 is TGCAGCGTTGGAGGGACGGGTAATCAGCCCCAGCATTTT. This gives the protein CSVGGTGNQPQHF.

This chain connects TRBV13 to TRBJ1-1, with 7 bases identical to TRBD1. Trimming took 2 bases from V and 4 from J; bases not matched to a gene: 7. Germline V lookup: CDR1 PRHDT, CDR2 FYEKMQ (reference sequence). CDR3 length: 15 residues. CDR3 residues: CASSLRGPNPTEAFF. The CDR3 region has the DNA TGTGCCAGCAGCTTAAGGGGGCCCAACCCCACTGAAGCTTTCTTT. Looking up the rest from reference TRBV13 and TRBJ1-1 gives the full variable domain: AAGVIQSPRHLIKEKRETATLKCYPIPRHDTVYWYQQGPGQDPQFLISFYEKMQSDKGSIPDRFSAQQFSDYHSELNMSSLELGDSALYFCASSLRGPNPTEAFFGQGTRLTVV.